This TCR beta chain was observed in a study of blood T cells in healthy people across ages. Study-level findings and limits: Long-lived donors carried more naive CD4+ cells and greater diversity than aged donors. Donor CMV status was unknown, possibly confounding expanded clonotype changes.

Germline V gene sequence: CDR1 SGHRS, CDR2 YFSETQ. V was cut by 0 bases and J by 6 bases, with 13 bases left in between. The CDR3 has 15 residues. A second PCR of about 6 to 12 cycles used a sample-barcoded 5' primer and a J-beta primer mix. TCRdb called the 5' RACE reads again in MiXCR, with one record for every CDR3 protein. The sample lists 650,000 or so distinct CDR3 sequences, around 50% occurring once. A minimum of 7 million PBMCs was isolated per sample. In regard to this clonotype: Its cognate antigen is unknown.

Sequenced material: blood. The sequence was obtained from a woman at least 80 years old in good health. The chain has TRBV5-1 and TRBJ2-1, with a weak D call TRBD1 (6 bases). CDR3 nucleotide sequence: TGCGCCAGCAGCTTGGGGGGGACAACAATCAATGAGCAGTTCTTC. Protein product: CASSLGGTTINEQFF.